This T cell receptor (beta chain) was documented in a study of blood T cell repertoires in COVID-19. Study in general: Material from acute and convalescent COVID-19 was sourced from the United States, Italy and Spain. The analysed material was cDNA or gDNA that came from T cells, B-cell-depleted T cells, or PBMCs.

Under the authors' procedure: From reference gene primer amplification, estimates of nucleated cell counts were derived. This table comes from immunoSEQ multiplex PCR, and its TCRdb copy is limited to in-frame clones, with some not included. The DNA was the basis for D and trimming; V, J and clone size are from that table. Of fewer than 350,000 clones in the sample, about 85% are singletons; the top ten hold about 2%. Each participant's cohort was designated according to participant-reported clinical history. The clonotype comes from a woman between 25 and 40 years old who had been exposed to COVID-19. The source material was PBMCs or T cells enriched from blood (not recorded which).

The CDR3 is CASRFGGGLSTYEQYF. CDR3 nucleotide sequence: TGCGCCAGCAGGTTCGGCGGGGGGTTATCCACCTACGAGCAGTACTTC. The chain couples TRBV5-1 to TRBJ2-7, with 8 bases identical to TRBD2. Trimming removed 5 bases from V and 2 bases from J; junction bases left unmatched: 12. Per germline, CDR1 SGHRS and CDR2 YFSETQ. This CDR3 contains 16 residues.